This TCR beta chain was captured by sequencing in a study of cytomegalovirus exposure and HLA in healthy donors (dated by TCRdb to about 2017). About the full investigation: An earlier analysis of approximately 640 of the donors reported roughly 300 Gb of sequence data and 100 million to 130 million unique TCR beta sequences from some 180 million T cells. Rather than drawing on any new phenotypic data, the later analysis identified candidate immune exposures from TCR beta sequences and the way those sequences occurred across donors. An earlier analysis of 587 of the donors applied high-throughput TCR beta sequencing to assess whether each TCR beta V gene segment acted as functional or pseudogenic. The study used immunosequencing to profile the T cell repertoires of approximately 650 subjects and linked those repertoires to cytomegalovirus serostatus. HLA typing covered class I and class II loci at four-digit resolution. The number of typed donors differed by locus: about 620-640 for A, B, C, DRB1 and DQB1; 500 to 550 for DQA1; approximately 600 for DPA1; and about 450 for DPB1. In addition to the first cohort of 500 to 850 subjects, a separate validation cohort of about 120 different subjects was used. A later genetic analysis took genome-wide SNP genotypes for about three fifths of the 666 donors and used that subset as a discovery cohort. The study aimed to test whether cataloging public T cell receptors could reveal signatures of past pathogen exposure. An early release that covered about 600 HLA-typed donors contained approximately 300 gigabases of sequencing data and around 85 million unique TCR sequences. To study patterns of TCR occurrence, a later analysis re-analyzed previously published TCR beta repertoires from several hundred donors and added high-resolution HLA genotyping. Roughly five DR-DQ haplotypes were treated as single units for association and clustering because of strong linkage in the cohort. To predict cytomegalovirus infection status, the study brought together high-throughput TCR immunosequencing, statistical association of individual TCRs with disease status, and machine learning. Of the approximately 400 genotyped donors, approximately 81% were placed in the genetic ancestry cluster associated with self-reported Caucasian donors. Across 398 genotyped donors of the cohort, an average of roughly 250,000 unique TCR beta nucleotide sequences per donor were sequenced, and 15% to 20% of those sequences were non-productive. Donor age, sex, ethnicity and CMV serostatus were compiled together with the repertoire data. All discovery cohort repertoires had been generated on a single sequencing platform. Results the study describes overall, beyond this receptor: Some IMGT-functional V segments, including TRBV6-2 and TRBV6-3, could not be told apart with the 87-base-pair reads, so those segments were excluded. A further reported finding was that TCR beta sequences accurately predicted the HLA-A and HLA-B alleles for most subjects in the first cohort. In a later analysis, HLA-associated TCR beta chains showed more clonal expansion and lower generation probabilities than non-associated chains that were equally common. Across donors, most TCR sequences were observed very rarely, whereas some public TCRs were present in many individuals. A later genetic analysis reported fewer N-insertions in productive TCRs among donors in an Asian-associated ancestry cluster than the roughly 700-donor mean. A group of highly shared sequence variants was considered likely to be a technical artifact of the sequencing pipeline. In a later analysis, the rate of TCR association differed among HLA loci, with DRB1 alleles having the most associated TCRs and HLA-C alleles having the fewest. When HLA alleles, especially DR and DQ, strongly co-occurred, attributing TCR associations to individual alleles was difficult. Most CMV-associated TCR beta chains appeared to be HLA-restricted in a later analysis, and the HLA associations seemed to be driven largely by CMV exposure. For the cohort, immune exposure information was limited to CMV serostatus. Linkage disequilibrium might explain the correlated functional status among segregating V segments, but an unknown experimental factor could not be excluded. In the study, 150 to 200 TCR beta chains were listed as associated with cytomegalovirus. According to the authors, the approach could potentially be generalized to other disease states and immunological phenotypes. Only TCR beta chains were sequenced in this cohort, and the absence of alpha or paired-chain data limited detectable features. Presence/absence analyses assumed roughly uniform sequencing depth across donors, an assumption that may not hold. The classifier was reported to diagnose cytomegalovirus status with high specificity and sensitivity in both the original cohort and the validation cohort. Because counts were too low, seventeen rarely observed V segments, including chromosome 9 orphons, were excluded from the earlier analysis of 500 to 700 of the donors. Three of the identified cytomegalovirus-associated TCR beta chains were confirmed in vitro to be specific for cytomegalovirus antigens. In a later analysis, several top co-occurrence clusters were reported to appear linked to parvovirus B19, influenza, CMV and Epstein-Barr virus. Because HLA typing was unavailable for some donors at each locus, only the typed subset was used in association tests. Specific HLA alleles were associated with about 17,000 TCR beta sequences at a false discovery rate of 0.05 in a later analysis. In a later genetic analysis, a missense DCLRE1C variant was associated with V-gene and J-gene trimming of TCR beta chains, and the association was replicated in an independent cohort. In an earlier analysis of 587 of the donors, most TCR beta V segments appeared in productive rearrangements about 90% or about 30% of the time, broadly matching IMGT annotations.

Of note for this clone: What this receptor recognizes is not known. No clone much larger than this one lies a single base away; base qualities are absent.

In total, 600 or so healthy bone marrow donors made up the cohort. At the time of sampling, all cohort members were nominally healthy, though unrecorded immune exposures were likely present. The donor was CMV seronegative and was included in the group of a few hundred seronegative cohort members. Every donor gave a peripheral blood sample, and the peripheral blood mononuclear cells from that sample were used for TCR beta sequencing. Genomic DNA was extracted from the blood cell samples with the Qiagen DNeasy Blood Extraction Kit. Receptor libraries were prepared by the immunoSEQ multiplex PCR assay. A mixture of 60 forward primers for TCR Vbeta segments and 13 reverse primers for TCR Jbeta segments was used in the multiplex PCR. A multiplex PCR assay on genomic DNA amplified the CDR3 region of rearranged TCR beta genes. The amplified TCR beta libraries were sequenced on the Illumina HiSeq System as 87-base-pair reads. The authors' pipeline ran thus. A later analysis counted about 80 million unique TCR beta chains across the 650 to 800 repertoires, and 10 million to 12 million of these chains were shared by at least two donors. A nearest-neighbor algorithm error-corrected the raw reads and collapsed the reads into unique sequences, merging closely related sequences to remove PCR and sequencing errors. To assign V, D and J gene segments, CDR3 sequences were aligned to IMGT reference sequences. For a sequence to be retained, a match of at least six nucleotides to both a V gene segment and a J gene segment was required. Rearrangements were called productive when the CDR3 lacked stop codons and stayed in frame with V and J; all others were non-productive. Following IMGT convention, CDR3 was defined as the stretch from the second conserved V-encoded cysteine to the conserved J-encoded phenylalanine. The earlier analysis of about 530 of the donors excluded any sequence lacking an unambiguous match to a single V gene segment. An earlier analysis of fewer than 750 of the donors classified V segments as functional when productive rearrangements were above 56.7% and as segregating when the standard deviation between donors was above 5%. A statistical classification framework was built for diagnosing cytomegalovirus status from the catalog of TCR beta chain sequences. V and J gene assignment, in a later analysis, came from comparing TCR nucleotide sequences with IMGT/GENE-DB human TR gene sequences. Using the TCRdist pipeline, a later analysis assigned CDR3 sequences along with most-parsimonious VDJ recombination scenarios. A later analysis defined each TCR beta chain by its CDR3 amino acid sequence plus V-gene family, and excluded reads lacking a unique V-gene family. A later analysis removed over 500 highly shared, low-generation-probability nucleotide sequences to deal with suspected cross-contamination and a sequencing artifact. A later analysis calculated a clonal expansion index for each public chain from normalized within-repertoire ranks of inferred template counts. Generation probabilities in a later analysis came from a VDJ recombination model fitted to out-of-frame rearrangements, and those results were checked against IGoR. Hypergeometric tests were used in a later analysis to score TCR-TCR, TCR-HLA and TCR-CMV co-occurrence, with a repertoire-size bias correction applied to the TCR pairs. To estimate false discovery rates, a later analysis permuted the HLA or CMV assignments 20 times. A later analysis grouped co-occurring TCRs with DBSCAN, adding TCRdist sequence similarity when clustering within HLA-allele-positive subsets. For co-occurrence clustering, repertoires with fewer than 30,000 or more than 120,000 public chains were excluded, along with five or six repertoires with anomalous nucleotide sharing. The clones in this table, taken by TCRdb from immuneACCESS, are in-frame only. Not every clone is retained; where verified, under half of the shortfall comes from an unresolved V gene, and the cause of the rest is unknown. V and J calls and clone size are as listed in that table; D and trimming were resolved from the DNA. The sample table holds about 200,000 clones, of which 65% to 90% were seen once. The ten largest clones add up to less than 0.4% of the sample.

From the germline V gene, CDR1 is SGHTA and CDR2 is FQGNSA. Trimming takes 3 bases off V and 5 bases off J; junction bases not matched to a gene: 10. From the cysteine up to the phenylalanine, the CDR3 has a length of 16 residues. CDR3 DNA only is kept here, 48 bases in frame from base 1. The V and J genes are TRBV7-2 and TRBJ2-1, with TRBD1 matching 7 junction bases. The receptor's source is a woman younger than 45 in good health and CMV-seronegative. Sequenced: PBMCs. CDR3 region: CASSFPAGTENNEQFF. The sequenced DNA is TGTGCCAGCAGCTTCCCTGCCGGGACAGAGAACAATGAGCAGTTCTTC.